These 23 T cell receptor beta chains came from one sample sequenced in a study of shared T cell receptors in the human thymus. Repertoires were generated with immunoSEQ multiplex PCR, while TCRdb's copy carries only in-frame clones and drops some. The table lists hundreds of thousands of clones, about 87% of them singletons. These data also formed part of another study, on human thymus T cells.

Sequenced material: thymocytes. The receptors were sampled from a boy younger than two with a congenital heart defect.

The CDR3 here is CASGFVTGLAPFNEQFF. CDR3 in DNA: TGCGCCAGCGGATTTGTAACCGGACTAGCCCCGTTCAATGAGCAGTTCTTC. The genes are TRBV5-1 and TRBJ2-1; the match to TRBD2 covers 8 bases. The CDR3 is made up of 17 amino acids. Germline values: CDR1 SGHRS, CDR2 YFSETQ. Germline trimming cut 7 bases from V and 6 bases from J; bases unmatched to any gene: 18.

This clone was recorded only once. The V gene is TRBV6-5, the J gene TRBJ1-2; a possible D gene is TRBD1 (6 bases). Germline V gene lookup returns CDR1 MNHEY and CDR2 SVGAGI. The CDR3 is 13 amino acids. The V and J ends lost 6 bases and 6 bases respectively, with 14 bases between them. Here the CDR3 reads CASSPTRQDGYTF. CDR3 nucleotide sequence: TGTGCCAGCAGCCCGACAAGACAGGATGGCTACACCTTC.

The rearrangement joins TRBV5-1 to TRBJ1-1; the match to TRBD1 covers 10 bases. Trimming took 1 base from V and 1 from J; bases not matched to a gene: 7. There are 17 residues in the CDR3. The germline CDR1 and CDR2 sequences are SGHRS and YFSETQ. CDR3 nucleotides: TGCGCCAGCAGCTTGTTCCGACAGGGGGCGACGAACACTGAAGCTTTCTTT. Protein sequence: CASSLFRQGATNTEAFF.

The chain combines TRBV6-1 with TRBJ2-7, with 7 nucleotides matching TRBD1. V dropped 5 bases and J dropped 6; count of bases not matched to a gene: 13. The germline V gene has CDR1 MNHNS and CDR2 SASEGT. The CDR3 runs to 15 residues. CDR3 coding DNA: TGTGCCAGCAGTACCCGACAGGGCTCGTTTGGCGAGCAGTACTTC. It codes for CASSTRQGSFGEQYF.

The chain couples TRBV5-8 to TRBJ1-2; D possibly corresponds to TRBD1 (5 bases). Germline CDR1 is SGHTS and CDR2 is YDEGEE. V was trimmed by 2 bases and J by 6 bases, leaving 8 bases between them. The CDR3 spans 12 residues. The CDR3 bases are TGTGCCAGCAGCTTTGGGGGGAATGGCTACACCTTC. Protein sequence: CASSFGGNGYTF.

This clone has just a few counts. The rearrangement links TRBV5-8 to TRBJ2-7, with D possibly TRBD1 on 5 matching bases. Germline V lookup: CDR1 SGHTS, CDR2 YDEGEE. The CDR3 loop spans 13 amino acids. V was shortened by 5 bases and J by 2 bases, with 11 bases between the two germline ends. CDR3 sequence: CASSKVRAYEQYF. The CDR3 DNA sequence: TGTGCCAGCAGTAAGGTCAGGGCCTACGAGCAGTACTTC.

V is TRBV4-1 and J is TRBJ2-7, with 13 positions matching TRBD2. Germline loops: CDR1 MGHRA, CDR2 YSYEKL. The CDR3 contains 18 residues. V shed 0 bases and J 4 bases; nucleotides not matched to a gene: 9. The CDR3 protein is CASSQDPFLLAGGYEQYF. The CDR3 region has the DNA TGCGCCAGCAGCCAAGATCCTTTCTTACTAGCGGGGGGGTACGAGCAGTACTTC.

The rearrangement links TRBV5-1 to TRBJ1-2; possibly TRBD1 for D (5 bases). The CDR3 length is 14 residues. With 2 bases removed from V and 4 bases from J, the gap between germline ends came to 12 bases. Germline values: CDR1 SGHRS, CDR2 YFSETQ. In DNA, the CDR3 is TGCGCCAGCAGCTTTGGGGGGAGCTTCTATGGCTACACCTTC. The encoded protein is CASSFGGSFYGYTF.

This clone was detected a few times. The V and J genes are TRBV5-6 and TRBJ2-7; 10 nucleotides line up with TRBD2. The CDR3 spans 17 residues. The V segment lost 4 bases and the J segment 2 bases; nucleotides outside the gene matches: 12. The germline V gene encodes CDR1 SGHDT and CDR2 YYEEEE. The CDR3 here is CASSLDYRTSGAYEQYF. CDR3 coding DNA: TGTGCCAGCAGCCTTGACTACAGGACTAGCGGAGCCTACGAGCAGTACTTC.

V and J are TRBV6-1 and TRBJ2-7; 12 bases align to TRBD2. Germline V gene lookup returns CDR1 MNHNS and CDR2 SASEGT. The CDR3 spans 15 residues. Germline trimming cut 7 bases from V and 7 bases from J; bases unmatched to any gene: 11. CDR3 sequence reads: CASTSMGLAGQEQYF. The CDR3 bases are TGTGCCAGCACCTCCATGGGACTAGCGGGCCAGGAGCAGTACTTC.

This clone was seen more than once but under ten times. V gene TRBV12-5 combines with J gene TRBJ1-4, with 9 bases aligning to TRBD1. CDR3 length: 17 residues. Germline assignment: CDR1 LGHNT and CDR2 FRNRAP. J was trimmed by 11 bases and V by 1 base; bases with no gene match: 14. CDR3 nucleotide sequence: TGTGCTAGTGGTTTGGCTGTACAGGGGGCCCATGTCGACAAACTGTTTTTT. This encodes CASGLAVQGAHVDKLFF.

The chain recombines TRBV28 with TRBJ2-6; no firm D call. V lost 7 bases to trimming and J lost 3 bases, with 10 bases between them. Per the germline V gene, CDR1 is MDHEN and CDR2 is SYDVKM. The CDR3 runs 14 residues. The CDR3 nucleotides read TGTGCCAGCACCCGTAATAGTGGGGCCAACGTCCTGACTTTC. Amino acids: CASTRNSGANVLTF. The full variable domain, in which reference TRBV28 and TRBJ2-6 provide the parts outside the CDR3, is DVKVTQSSRYLVKRTGEKVFLECVQDMDHENMFWYRQDPGLGLRLIYFSYDVKMKEKGDIPEGYSVSREKKERFSLILESASTNQTSMYLCASTRNSGANVLTFGAGSRLTVL.

The rearrangement uses TRBV4-1 and TRBJ2-1, with 8 bases identical to TRBD2. Germline V gives CDR1 MGHRA, CDR2 YSYEKL. V shed 1 base and J 4 bases; nucleotides not matched to a gene: 6. This CDR3 region has 16 residues. The CDR3 DNA reads TGCGCCAGCAGCCAAGTTGGTAGCGGGACGTACAATGAGCAGTTCTTC. Encoded protein: CASSQVGSGTYNEQFF.

The chain joins TRBV5-5 to TRBJ1-2; 8 positions agree with TRBD1. The CDR3 has 15 residues. Trimming removed 3 bases from V and 0 bases from J; junction bases left unmatched: 4. Germline V gene sequence: CDR1 SGHKS, CDR2 YYEKEE (reference sequence). The CDR3: CASSSQQGANYGYTF. The CDR3 DNA follows: TGTGCCAGCAGCTCGCAACAGGGGGCTAACTATGGCTACACCTTC. Variable domain in full (rest from reference TRBV5-5 and TRBJ1-2): DAGVTQSPTHLIKTRGQQVTLRCSPISGHKSVSWYQQVLGQGPQFIFQYYEKEERGRGNFPDRFSARQFPNYSSELNVNALLLGDSALYLCASSSQQGANYGYTFGSGTRLTVV.

This clone showed up just once. The V gene is TRBV7-9, the J gene TRBJ2-3; 8 positions match TRBD1. The CDR3 spans 15 residues. The ends lost 5 bases at V and 3 bases at J; junction bases unmatched: 7. Germline V gene lookup returns CDR1 SEHNR and CDR2 FQNEAQ (reference sequence). In DNA form, the CDR3 reads TGTGCCAGCAGCCCCAAAGACAGGGGAACAGATACGCAGTATTTT. This gives the protein CASSPKDRGTDTQYF.

The chain is built from TRBV4-3 and TRBJ1-5; D perhaps matches TRBD1 (5 bases). V dropped 3 bases and J dropped 4 bases, with 16 bases sitting between them. This CDR3 has 16 amino acids. Looked up from germline, CDR1 is LGHNA and CDR2 is YSLEER. The CDR3 DNA reads TGCGCCAGCAGCCAGGGTATTACCCGGACAAATCAGCCCCAGCATTTT. Its protein product is CASSQGITRTNQPQHF.

The chain employs TRBV5-4 and TRBJ2-1; 10 bases map to TRBD1. In germline, CDR1 is SGHNT, CDR2 YYREEE (reference sequence). The length of the CDR3 is 15 residues. The ends lost 3 bases at V and 8 bases at J; junction bases unmatched: 8. The CDR3 DNA sequence: TGTGCCAGCAGCTCCCGGGACAGGGGAATCCATGAGCAGTTCTTC. The encoded protein is CASSSRDRGIHEQFF. The full variable domain, rest sourced from reference TRBV5-4 and TRBJ2-1, is ETGVTQSPTHLIKTRGQQVTLRCSSQSGHNTVSWYQQALGQGPQFIFQYYREEENGRGNFPPRFSGLQFPNYSSELNVNALELDDSALYLCASSSRDRGIHEQFFGPGTRLTVL.

This chain links TRBV25-1 with TRBJ1-3; D is undetermined. V lost 1 base and J 3 bases, leaving 10 bases between the germline ends. Per germline, CDR1 MGHDK and CDR2 SYGVNS. This CDR3 spans 15 amino acids. The DNA of the CDR3 is TGTGCCAGCAGTGAATCTGCAGGCTTTGGAAACACCATATATTTT. This encodes CASSESAGFGNTIYF.

The rearrangement links TRBV2 to TRBJ2-5; 9 positions agree with TRBD2. The CDR3 is 22 amino acids. Germline trimming cut 2 bases from V and 1 base from J; bases unmatched to any gene: 23. The germline V gene has CDR1 SNHLY and CDR2 FYNNEI. In DNA, the CDR3 is TGTGCCAGCAGTGAAAAGGCTGATGGGGGTAGCGGGAGCCCCGGGGCCCAAGAGACCCAGTACTTC. This translates into CASSEKADGGSGSPGAQETQYF.

This clone came up once. This chain links TRBV6-5 with TRBJ2-3; a weak D match, TRBD1 (5 bases). This CDR3 region has 16 residues. Germline assignment: CDR1 MNHEY and CDR2 SVGAGI. V was cut by 2 bases and J by 1 base, with 13 bases left in between. For the CDR3, the DNA is TGTGCCAGCAGTTACGGCAGGGCCTTAGGCACAGATACGCAGTATTTT. It is translated as CASSYGRALGTDTQYF.

This clone has just one count. The chain employs TRBV7-6 and TRBJ1-4; D is undetermined. Looked up from germline, CDR1 is SGHVS and CDR2 is FNYEAQ. V lost 3 bases and J 7 bases, leaving 9 bases between the germline ends. This CDR3 comprises 13 residues. CDR3 nucleotide sequence: TGTGCCAGCAGCTTTTCCCGCGGTGAAAAACTGTTTTTT. Protein product: CASSFSRGEKLFF.

This clone appeared once. The gene calls are TRBV4-3 and TRBJ2-3, with D perhaps TRBD2 (5 bases). Germline values: CDR1 LGHNA, CDR2 YSLEER. CDR3 size: 15 residues. Trimming stripped 2 bases from V and 4 bases from J, with 13 bases between. CDR3 region: CASSQWFGEPDTQYF. CDR3 nucleotides: TGCGCCAGCAGCCAATGGTTCGGGGAGCCAGATACGCAGTATTTT.

This chain uses TRBV11-3 with TRBJ1-4, with D tentatively TRBD1 (6 bases). V gave up 6 bases and J gave up 5 bases, with 16 bases separating them. Germline V gene lookup returns CDR1 SGHNT and CDR2 YENEEA. This CDR3 is built from 15 residues. In DNA, the CDR3 is TGTGCCAGCAGTTTTCAGGGGTCCCAAAATGAAAAACTGTTTTTT. It translates to CASSFQGSQNEKLFF.